This T cell receptor beta chain was retrieved from a study of shared clonotypes between healthy human individuals. For the study at large: Donors had three CD4 naive, three CD4 memory, two CD8 naive and one CD8 memory plate apiece. General study points: Among several donors, roughly 5% of naive CD4 clonotypes were found in common. Having only a few donors restricted how much genetic and exposure-history diversity was captured.

As for this clone: No antigen is known for it.

Deep level was the assay's run setting. Assay used: immunoSEQ multiplex PCR; TCRdb lists only in-frame clones, some missing. Of millions of clones in the sample, approximately 95% were seen once. The CDR3 runs 16 residues. Trimming at V came to 4 bases and at J to 3 bases, leaving 10 bases not matched to a gene. Per the germline V gene, CDR1 is SGHVS and CDR2 is FQNEAQ. The naive CD8 population came from CD45RO-negative cells selected for CCR7, without terminally differentiated effector memory CD45RA+ cells. The chain uses TRBV7-8 and TRBJ1-2; 8 positions agree with TRBD1. Sequenced sample: naive CD8+ T cells sorted from blood. This clonotype originated in a man between 18 and 35 years old in good health. The CDR3 is CASSSGQGLADYGYTF. DNA of the CDR3: TGTGCCAGCAGCTCAGGACAGGGATTAGCGGACTATGGCTACACCTTC.